This passage covers 16 T cell receptor beta chains from one sample sequenced in a study of shared clonotypes between healthy human individuals. Some clones are missing from TCRdb's copy, which holds only in-frame ones; the method was immunoSEQ multiplex PCR. The table records roughly 2.2 million clones, 90% to 95% of them present only once. Sequences were obtained from naive CD4+ T cells from PBMCs. This sample's subset: CD45RA+ positively selected. The source is a man younger than 35 in good health. Some clones in this sample may be carry-over from other donors' samples.

V is TRBV7-9 and J is TRBJ2-7, with 9 bases lining up with TRBD1. Looked up from germline, CDR1 is SEHNR and CDR2 is FQNEAQ (reference sequence). The CDR3 is made up of 16 amino acids. V lost 4 bases to trimming and J lost 3 bases; unmatched junction nucleotides: 10. The CDR3 DNA reads as TGTGCCAGCAGCTCGCCGACAGGGGGGGACCTCTACGAGCAGTACTTC. Translated: CASSSPTGGDLYEQYF.

The CDR3 DNA sequence: TGTGCCAGTAGCCCACCTATTCGACAGGGGAGATCCTACGAGCAGTACTTC. Translated: CASSPPIRQGRSYEQYF. The V and J genes are TRBV19 and TRBJ2-7, with 8 bases identical to TRBD1. The CDR3 has 17 amino acids. From germline, CDR1 is LNHDA and CDR2 SQIVND (reference sequence). After removal of 6 bases from V and 1 base from J, the junction contained 14 bases not matched to a gene.

The CDR3 loop reads CASSPTSVEKLFF. The CDR3 DNA reads TGTGCCAGCAGCCCGACGTCGGTTGAAAAACTGTTTTTT. The gene calls are TRBV5-5 and TRBJ1-4; D not resolved. Germline V gives CDR1 SGHKS, CDR2 YYEKEE (reference sequence). CDR3 length equals 13 residues. Trimming pared 4 bases from V and 7 bases from J, leaving 11 bases between.

CDR3 residues: CSVGEERQPQHF. DNA of the CDR3: TGCAGCGTTGGGGAGGAGCGGCAGCCCCAGCATTTT. This chain connects TRBV29-1 to TRBJ1-5; no clear D gene. The CDR3 is 12 residues long. Germline loops: CDR1 SQVTM, CDR2 ANQGSEA. V was cut by 4 bases and J by 7 bases, with 11 bases left in between.

The J gene is TRBJ2-7, the V gene TRBV4-1; D could derive from TRBD1 or TRBD2 (6 bases each). With 2 bases removed from V and 4 bases from J, the gap between germline ends came to 15 bases. Germline assignment: CDR1 MGHRA and CDR2 YSYEKL. The CDR3 sequence is 15 residues long. This CDR3 reads CASSQNEGGEYEQYF. The DNA of the CDR3 is TGCGCCAGCAGCCAAAACGAGGGGGGCGAGTACGAGCAGTACTTC.

The chain recombines TRBV5-1 with TRBJ2-7; the D is unclear. V gave up 0 bases and J gave up 0 bases, with 7 bases separating them. The CDR3 consists of 14 residues. Per germline, CDR1 SGHRS and CDR2 YFSETQ. CDR3 residues: CASSLEQLSYEQYF. The CDR3 DNA sequence: TGCGCCAGCAGCTTGGAGCAACTCTCCTACGAGCAGTACTTC.

The chain recombines TRBV11-2 with TRBJ1-5, with 7 bases identical to TRBD1. In germline, CDR1 is SGHAT, CDR2 FQNNGV. This CDR3 spans 16 amino acids. The ends lost 5 bases at V and 6 bases at J; junction bases unmatched: 13. CDR3 region: CASSLRDSTVPQPQHF. The CDR3 coding sequence is TGTGCCAGCAGCCTCCGGGACAGTACTGTTCCTCAGCCCCAGCATTTT. Combining the CDR3 with reference TRBV11-2 and TRBJ1-5 gives the whole variable domain EAGVAQSPRYKIIEKRQSVAFWCNPISGHATLYWYQQILGQGPKLLIQFQNNGVVDDSQLPKDRFSAERLKGVDSTLKIQPAKLEDSAVYLCASSLRDSTVPQPQHFGDGTRLSIL.

This clone has a single count. Other DNA sequences in the same sample also yield this CDR3. The genes are TRBV6-5 and TRBJ2-7, with 9 nucleotides matching TRBD1. The CDR3 consists of 15 residues. CDR1 is MNHEY, CDR2 SVGAGI, per germline. The ends lost 0 bases at V and 1 base at J; junction bases unmatched: 1. CDR3 sequence reads: CASSYSDRGSYEQYF. For the CDR3, the DNA is TGTGCCAGCAGTTACTCGGACAGGGGATCCTACGAGCAGTACTTC.

The chain is built from TRBV28 and TRBJ2-1; TRBD2 matches 12 bases. This CDR3 spans 19 amino acids. Germline CDR1 MDHEN, CDR2 SYDVKM. Trimming removed 6 bases from V and 6 bases from J; junction bases left unmatched: 18. The CDR3 sequence: CASRGSASGRAPDLNEQFF. The DNA for the CDR3 is TGTGCCAGCAGGGGGTCGGCTAGCGGGAGGGCCCCCGATCTCAATGAGCAGTTCTTC.

V usage is TRBV6-1 and J usage is TRBJ1-1, with D possibly matching TRBD1 (5 bases). In germline, CDR1 is MNHNS, CDR2 SASEGT. This CDR3 spans 14 amino acids. V shed 7 bases and J shed 5 bases, with 17 bases lying between them. Here the CDR3 reads CASKWGVARTEAFF. In nucleotides, the CDR3 is TGTGCCAGCAAATGGGGGGTGGCGCGAACTGAAGCTTTCTTT.

The chain is built from TRBV11-1 and TRBJ1-1, with D tentatively TRBD1 (5 bases). Trimming took off 7 bases at V and 1 base at J, with 13 bases between the two ends. CDR3 size: 14 residues. Germline lookup yields CDR1 SGHAT and CDR2 FQDESV (reference sequence). CDR3 in amino acids: CASIDRRGNTEAFF. The CDR3 DNA sequence: TGTGCCAGCATCGACAGACGGGGGAACACTGAAGCTTTCTTT.

This rearrangement joins TRBV7-2 to TRBJ2-7; 7 nucleotides line up with TRBD1. This CDR3 comprises 14 residues. J gave up 2 bases and V 5 bases, and 6 bases lay outside the gene matches. The germline gives CDR1 SGHTA, CDR2 FQGNSA. CDR3 DNA: TGTGCCAGCAGCCTACAGGGGTTCGCCTACGAGCAGTACTTC. Translating gives CASSLQGFAYEQYF.

The genes are TRBV14 and TRBJ2-2, with TRBD2 as a possible D gene (6 bases). The CDR3 covers 13 residues. In germline, CDR1 is SGHDN, CDR2 FVKESK. The V end lost 6 bases, the J end lost 1 base, and 6 bases lay between the germline ends. CDR3 amino acids: CASREGNTGELFF. CDR3 DNA sequence: TGTGCCAGCAGGGAGGGGAACACCGGGGAGCTGTTTTTT.

The V and J genes are TRBV18 and TRBJ1-1; 9 nucleotides match TRBD1. The CDR3 length is 16 residues. CDR1 is KGHSH and CDR2 is LQKENI in the germline V gene. The V segment lost 2 bases and the J segment 6 bases; nucleotides outside the gene matches: 10. CDR3 amino acids: CASSPSHGTGTAEAFF. In nucleotides, the CDR3 is TGTGCCAGCTCACCATCTCACGGGACAGGGACCGCTGAAGCTTTCTTT.

This clone has a single count. The chain is built from TRBV6-5 and TRBJ2-7; tentatively, D is TRBD1 (8 bases). CDR1 and CDR2 from the germline V gene are MNHEY and SVGAGI. The CDR3 runs to 15 residues. The V and J ends lost 6 bases and 0 bases respectively, with 15 bases between them. In DNA, the CDR3 is TGTGCCAGCAGGGGGGGGACAGGTATCTCCTACGAGCAGTACTTC. It codes for CASRGGTGISYEQYF.

This clone was picked up one time. The rearrangement links TRBV5-1 to TRBJ2-1, with 14 bases matching TRBD2. CDR3 length equals 16 residues. CDR1 and CDR2 (germline): SGHRS, YFSETQ. V gave up 4 bases and J gave up 15 bases; unmatched junction bases: 15. The CDR3 loop is CASSRGLAGGGTELFF. The CDR3 DNA is TGCGCCAGCAGCAGAGGACTAGCGGGAGGCGGGACTGAGTTGTTCTTC.